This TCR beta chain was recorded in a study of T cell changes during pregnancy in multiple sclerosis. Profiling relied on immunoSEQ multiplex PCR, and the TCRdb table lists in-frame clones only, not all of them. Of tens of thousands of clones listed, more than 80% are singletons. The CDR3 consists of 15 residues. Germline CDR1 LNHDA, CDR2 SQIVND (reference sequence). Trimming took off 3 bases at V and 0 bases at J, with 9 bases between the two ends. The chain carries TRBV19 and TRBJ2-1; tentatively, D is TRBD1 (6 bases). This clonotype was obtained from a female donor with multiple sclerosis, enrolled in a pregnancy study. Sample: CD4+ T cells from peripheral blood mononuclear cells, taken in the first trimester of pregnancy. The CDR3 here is CASSIQGHSYNEQFF. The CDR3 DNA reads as TGTGCCAGTAGTATTCAGGGGCACTCCTACAATGAGCAGTTCTTC.